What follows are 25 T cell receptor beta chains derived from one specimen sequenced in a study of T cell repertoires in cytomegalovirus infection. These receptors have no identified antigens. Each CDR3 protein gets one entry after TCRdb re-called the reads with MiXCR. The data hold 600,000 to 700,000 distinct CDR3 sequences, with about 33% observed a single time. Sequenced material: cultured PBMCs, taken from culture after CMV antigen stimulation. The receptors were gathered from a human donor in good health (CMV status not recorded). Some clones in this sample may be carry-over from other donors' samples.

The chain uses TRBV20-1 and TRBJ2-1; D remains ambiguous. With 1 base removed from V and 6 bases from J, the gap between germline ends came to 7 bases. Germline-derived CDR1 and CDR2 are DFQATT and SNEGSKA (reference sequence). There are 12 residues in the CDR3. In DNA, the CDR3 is TGCAGTGCTAGAGTGTGGGGCAATGAGCAGTTCTTC. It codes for CSARVWGNEQFF.

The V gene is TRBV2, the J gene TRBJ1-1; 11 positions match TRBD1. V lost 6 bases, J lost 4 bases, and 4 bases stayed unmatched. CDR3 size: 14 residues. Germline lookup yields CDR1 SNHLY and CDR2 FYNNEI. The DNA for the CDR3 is TGTGCCAGCAGGGCCGGGACAGGGGGCACTGAAGCTTTCTTT. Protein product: CASRAGTGGTEAFF.

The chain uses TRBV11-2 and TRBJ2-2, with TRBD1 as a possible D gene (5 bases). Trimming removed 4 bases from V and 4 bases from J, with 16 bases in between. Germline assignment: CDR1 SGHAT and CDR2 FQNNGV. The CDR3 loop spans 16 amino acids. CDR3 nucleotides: TGTGCCAGCAGCTCGGGTCCAGGGTCGGGCACCGGGGAGCTGTTTTTT. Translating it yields CASSSGPGSGTGELFF.

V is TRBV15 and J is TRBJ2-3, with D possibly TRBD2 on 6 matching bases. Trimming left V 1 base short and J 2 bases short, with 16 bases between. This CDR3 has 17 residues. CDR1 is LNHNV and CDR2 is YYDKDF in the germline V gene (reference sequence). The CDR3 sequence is CATSRAMGGSYTDTQYF. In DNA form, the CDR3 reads TGTGCCACCAGCAGAGCCATGGGGGGATCGTACACAGATACGCAGTATTTT.

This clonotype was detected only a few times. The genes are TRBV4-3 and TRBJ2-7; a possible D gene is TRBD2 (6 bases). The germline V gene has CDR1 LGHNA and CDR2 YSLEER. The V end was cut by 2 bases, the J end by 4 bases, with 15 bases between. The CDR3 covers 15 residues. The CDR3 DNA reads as TGCGCCAGCAGCCAATTCTCTAGCGCATTGTACGAGCAGTACTTC. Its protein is CASSQFSSALYEQYF.

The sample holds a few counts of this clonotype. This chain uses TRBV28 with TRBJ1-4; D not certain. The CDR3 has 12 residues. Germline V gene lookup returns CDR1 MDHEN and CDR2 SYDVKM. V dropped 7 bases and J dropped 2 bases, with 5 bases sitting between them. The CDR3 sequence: CASTQTNEKLFF. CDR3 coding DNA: TGTGCCAGCACACAGACTAATGAAAAACTGTTTTTT.

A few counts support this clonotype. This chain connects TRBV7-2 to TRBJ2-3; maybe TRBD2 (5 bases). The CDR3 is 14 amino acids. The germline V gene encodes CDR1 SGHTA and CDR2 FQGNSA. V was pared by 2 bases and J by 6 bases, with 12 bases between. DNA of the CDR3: TGTGCCAGCAGCTTACTGAGGGTAGGGGATACGCAGTATTTT. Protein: CASSLLRVGDTQYF. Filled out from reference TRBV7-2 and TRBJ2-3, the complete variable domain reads GAGVSQSPSNKVTEKGKDVELRCDPISGHTALYWYRQSLGQGLEFLIYFQGNSAPDKSGLPSDRFSAERTGGSVSTLTIQRTQQEDSAVYLCASSLLRVGDTQYFGPGTRLTVL.

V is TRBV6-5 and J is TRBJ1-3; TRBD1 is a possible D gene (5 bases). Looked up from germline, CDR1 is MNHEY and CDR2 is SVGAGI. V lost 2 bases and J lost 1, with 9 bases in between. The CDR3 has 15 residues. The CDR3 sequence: CASSYGGQSGNTIYF. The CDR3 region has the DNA TGTGCCAGCAGTTACGGGGGTCAATCTGGAAACACCATATATTTT.

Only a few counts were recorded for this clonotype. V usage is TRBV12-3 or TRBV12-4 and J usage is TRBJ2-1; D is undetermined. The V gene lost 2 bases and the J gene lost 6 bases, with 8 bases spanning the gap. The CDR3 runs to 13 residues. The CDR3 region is CASSLIVLNEQFF. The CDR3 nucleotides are TGTGCCAGCAGTTTAATCGTGCTCAATGAGCAGTTCTTC.

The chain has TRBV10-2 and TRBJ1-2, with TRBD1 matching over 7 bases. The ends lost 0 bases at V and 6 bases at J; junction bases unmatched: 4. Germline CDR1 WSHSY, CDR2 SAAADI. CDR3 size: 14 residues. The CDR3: CASSESTGFDGYTF. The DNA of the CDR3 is TGCGCCAGCAGTGAGTCGACAGGGTTCGATGGCTACACCTTC.

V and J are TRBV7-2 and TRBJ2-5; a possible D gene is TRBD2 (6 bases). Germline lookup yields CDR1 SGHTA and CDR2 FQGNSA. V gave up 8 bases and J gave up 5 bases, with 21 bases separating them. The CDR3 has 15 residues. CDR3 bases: TGTGCCAGCCGCGACCGGGGGTTGATTGTGGAGACCCAGTACTTC. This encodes CASRDRGLIVETQYF.

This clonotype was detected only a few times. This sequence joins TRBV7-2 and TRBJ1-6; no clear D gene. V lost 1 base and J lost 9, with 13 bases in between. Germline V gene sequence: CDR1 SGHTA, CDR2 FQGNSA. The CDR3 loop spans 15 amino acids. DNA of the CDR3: TGTGCCAGCAGCTTAGACACTCGATTCGGTTCACCCCTCCACTTT. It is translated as CASSLDTRFGSPLHF.

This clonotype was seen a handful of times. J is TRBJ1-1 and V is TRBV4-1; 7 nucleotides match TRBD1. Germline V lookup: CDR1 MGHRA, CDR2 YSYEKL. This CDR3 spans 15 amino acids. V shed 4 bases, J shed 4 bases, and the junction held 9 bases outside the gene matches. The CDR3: CASSRQTGWATEAFF. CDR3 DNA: TGCGCCAGCAGCCGCCAGACAGGGTGGGCCACTGAAGCTTTCTTT.

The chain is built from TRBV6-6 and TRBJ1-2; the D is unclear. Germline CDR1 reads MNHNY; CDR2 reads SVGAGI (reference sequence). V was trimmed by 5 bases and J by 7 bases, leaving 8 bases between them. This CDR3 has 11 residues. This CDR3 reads CASSIRFGYTF. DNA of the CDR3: TGTGCCAGCAGTATCCGATTTGGCTACACCTTC.

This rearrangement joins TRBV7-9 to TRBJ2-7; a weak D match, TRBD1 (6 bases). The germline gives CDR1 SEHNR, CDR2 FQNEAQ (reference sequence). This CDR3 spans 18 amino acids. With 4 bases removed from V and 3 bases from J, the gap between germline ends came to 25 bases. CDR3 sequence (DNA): TGTGCCAGCAGCTCGCGGATGCTCGGACCCCAGGGGCACTACGAGCAGTACTTC. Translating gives CASSSRMLGPQGHYEQYF.

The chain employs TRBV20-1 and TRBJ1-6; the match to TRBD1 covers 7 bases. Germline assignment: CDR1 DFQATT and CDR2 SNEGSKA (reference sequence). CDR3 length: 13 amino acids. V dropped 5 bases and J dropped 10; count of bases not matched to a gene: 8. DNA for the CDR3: TGCAGTGCTCACGACAGGGACTCCTCACCCCTCCACTTT. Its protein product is CSAHDRDSSPLHF.

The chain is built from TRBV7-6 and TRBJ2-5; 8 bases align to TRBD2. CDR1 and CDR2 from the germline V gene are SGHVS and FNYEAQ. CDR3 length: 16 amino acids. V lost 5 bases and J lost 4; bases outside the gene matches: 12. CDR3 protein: CASSLSWGLDIETQYF. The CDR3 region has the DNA TGTGCCAGCAGCCTCTCATGGGGACTAGACATAGAGACCCAGTACTTC.

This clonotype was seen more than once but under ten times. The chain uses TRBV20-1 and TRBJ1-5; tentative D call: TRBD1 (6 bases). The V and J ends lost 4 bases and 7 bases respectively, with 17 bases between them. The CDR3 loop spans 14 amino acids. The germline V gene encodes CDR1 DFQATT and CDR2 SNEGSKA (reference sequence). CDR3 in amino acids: CSANINRDGQPQHF. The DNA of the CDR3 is TGCAGTGCTAACATAAACAGGGATGGGCAGCCCCAGCATTTT.

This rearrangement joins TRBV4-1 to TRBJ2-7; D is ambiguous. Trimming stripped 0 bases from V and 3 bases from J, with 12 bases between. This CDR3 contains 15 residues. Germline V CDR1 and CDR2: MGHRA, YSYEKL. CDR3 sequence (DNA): TGCGCCAGCAGCCAAGAATCCGCTGGGGTCTACGAGCAGTACTTC. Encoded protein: CASSQESAGVYEQYF.

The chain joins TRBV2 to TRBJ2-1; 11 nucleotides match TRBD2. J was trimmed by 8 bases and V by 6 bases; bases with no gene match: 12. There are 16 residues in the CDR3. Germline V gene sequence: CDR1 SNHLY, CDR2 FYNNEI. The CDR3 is CASSPLTSGSTHEQFF. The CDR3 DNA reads TGTGCCAGCAGCCCCTTAACTAGCGGGAGTACCCATGAGCAGTTCTTC.

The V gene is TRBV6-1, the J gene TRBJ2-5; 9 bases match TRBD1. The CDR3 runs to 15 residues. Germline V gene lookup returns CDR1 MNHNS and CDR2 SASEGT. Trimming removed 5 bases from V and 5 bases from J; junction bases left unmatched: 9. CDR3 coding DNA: TGTGCCAGCAGTACCGGGACAGGGAATGTGGAGACCCAGTACTTC. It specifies CASSTGTGNVETQYF.

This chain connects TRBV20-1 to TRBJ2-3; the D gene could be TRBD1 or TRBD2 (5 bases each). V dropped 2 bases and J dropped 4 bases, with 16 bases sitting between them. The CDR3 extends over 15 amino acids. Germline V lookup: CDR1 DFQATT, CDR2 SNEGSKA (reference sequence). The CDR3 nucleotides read TGCAGTGCTAGAACCGGGGCTTCACAATCAGATACGCAGTATTTT. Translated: CSARTGASQSDTQYF.

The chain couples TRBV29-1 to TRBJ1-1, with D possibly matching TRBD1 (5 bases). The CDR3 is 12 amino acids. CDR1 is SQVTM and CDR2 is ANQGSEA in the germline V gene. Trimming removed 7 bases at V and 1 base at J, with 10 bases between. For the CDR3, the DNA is TGCAGCGCCGGCAGGGAGAACACTGAAGCTTTCTTT. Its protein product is CSAGRENTEAFF.

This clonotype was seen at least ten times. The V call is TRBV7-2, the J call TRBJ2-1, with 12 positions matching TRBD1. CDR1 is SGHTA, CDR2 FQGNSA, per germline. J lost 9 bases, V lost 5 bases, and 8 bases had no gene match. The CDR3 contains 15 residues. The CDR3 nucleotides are TGTGCCAGCAGCCTAATGGGACAGGGGGCAGCTGAGCAGTTCTTC. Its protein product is CASSLMGQGAAEQFF.

The CDR3 here is CAIRPLGTEIYEQYF. The CDR3 DNA is TGTGCCATACGCCCCCTGGGAACGGAGATTTACGAGCAGTACTTC. The chain recombines TRBV7-9 with TRBJ2-7; D uncertain. This CDR3 is 15 amino acids long. V lost 10 bases and J 4 bases, leaving 23 bases between the germline ends. Germline V lookup: CDR1 SEHNR, CDR2 FQNEAQ (reference sequence).